The 10 T cell receptor beta chains listed next were all sequenced from one sample in a study of blood T cell repertoires in COVID-19. Clones were read by immunoSEQ multiplex PCR, and TCRdb kept only the in-frame ones, dropping some. In the table there are 150,000 or so clones, 82% of which are singletons. The source material was PBMCs or T cells enriched from blood (not recorded which). These TCRs come from a man aged 55 to 70 who had recovered from COVID-19.

The chain links TRBV5-1 to TRBJ2-1; no firm D call. Germline loops: CDR1 SGHRS, CDR2 YFSETQ. The CDR3 totals 15 residues. V was cut by 2 bases and J by 0 bases, with 9 bases left in between. CDR3 in DNA: TGCGCCAGCAGCTTTCTACCGAGCTCCTACAATGAGCAGTTCTTC. Encoded protein: CASSFLPSSYNEQFF.

This chain uses TRBV2 with TRBJ2-7; 8 bases match TRBD1. Germline V gene lookup returns CDR1 SNHLY and CDR2 FYNNEI. The CDR3 length is 12 residues. CDR3 sequence: CARTRQGNEQYF. The DNA of the CDR3 is TGTGCTAGGACCCGACAGGGGAACGAGCAGTACTTC.

The chain links TRBV7-3 to TRBJ2-3; TRBD2 agrees at 11 bases. The CDR3 length is 15 residues. Trimming took 7 bases from V and 4 from J; bases not matched to a gene: 7. CDR1 SGHTA and CDR2 FQGTGA come from the germline V gene. The CDR3 spells CASTATSGEADTQYF. DNA for the CDR3: TGTGCCAGCACCGCGACTAGCGGGGAGGCAGATACGCAGTATTTT.

This chain joins TRBV28 and TRBJ1-6, with D unresolved. Germline loops: CDR1 MDHEN, CDR2 SYDVKM. This CDR3 is built from 13 residues. V lost 6 bases to trimming and J lost 4 bases, with 7 bases between them. CDR3 in DNA: TGTGCCAGCAGGAGGGAGTATAATTCACCCCTCCACTTT. The encoded protein is CASRREYNSPLHF. Supplemented by reference TRBV28 and TRBJ1-6, the full variable domain reads DVKVTQSSRYLVKRTGEKVFLECVQDMDHENMFWYRQDPGLGLRLIYFSYDVKMKEKGDIPEGYSVSREKKERFSLILESASTNQTSMYLCASRREYNSPLHFGNGTRLTVT.

This clone has only a few counts. This rearrangement joins TRBV14 to TRBJ1-1, with 9 nucleotides matching TRBD1. This CDR3 spans 17 amino acids. CDR1 and CDR2 (germline): SGHDN, FVKESK. J gave up 0 bases and V 5 bases, and 10 bases lay outside the gene matches. CDR3 amino acids: CASSKGQGTTMNTEAFF. The CDR3 DNA reads as TGTGCCAGCAGCAAGGGACAGGGCACAACCATGAACACTGAAGCTTTCTTT. Full variable domain (remainder filled in from reference TRBV14 and TRBJ1-1): EAGVTQFPSHSVIEKGQTVTLRCDPISGHDNLYWYRRVMGKEIKFLLHFVKESKQDESGMPNNRFLAERTGGTYSTLKVQPAELEDSGVYFCASSKGQGTTMNTEAFFGQGTRLTVV.

The rearrangement joins TRBV2 to TRBJ2-5; D might be TRBD1 (8 bases). With 5 bases removed from V and 2 bases from J, the gap between germline ends came to 12 bases. The CDR3 spans 14 residues. The germline CDR1 and CDR2 sequences are SNHLY and FYNNEI. DNA of the CDR3: TGTGCCAGCAGTATACAGGGGGGGCAAGAGACCCAGTACTTC. Its translation is CASSIQGGQETQYF.

This clone was detected only once. The chain employs TRBV27 and TRBJ2-7; TRBD2 is a possible D gene (6 bases). The CDR3 has 15 residues. From germline, CDR1 is MNHEY and CDR2 SMNVEV (reference sequence). V lost 5 bases and J 3 bases, leaving 17 bases between the germline ends. The CDR3 DNA sequence: TGTGCCAGCAGTGCGGGACTCACTCCCAACTACGAGCAGTACTTC. Translation gives CASSAGLTPNYEQYF.

As concerns this clone: Other nucleotide sequences from this sample produce the same CDR3. V gene TRBV19 combines with J gene TRBJ1-3; maybe TRBD1 (6 bases). V gave up 5 bases and J gave up 0 bases, with 11 bases separating them. Per the germline V gene, CDR1 is LNHDA and CDR2 is SQIVND (reference sequence). The CDR3 length is 15 residues. DNA for the CDR3: TGTGCCAGTAGTTCAGACAGGAGCTCTGGAAACACCATATATTTT. It specifies CASSSDRSSGNTIYF.

The gene calls are TRBV3-1 (or the pseudogene TRBV3-2) and TRBJ2-3; 7 positions agree with TRBD1. This CDR3 is 14 amino acids long. From germline, CDR1 is LGHDT and CDR2 YNNKEL (reference sequence). V dropped 3 bases and J dropped 4; count of bases not matched to a gene: 4. DNA of the CDR3: TGTGCCAGCAGCCAGGGAACAGGGGCAGATACGCAGTATTTT. Translation gives CASSQGTGADTQYF.

About this clone itself: Being one base from a much bigger clone, this may be a read error. Other DNA sequences in the sample encode the same CDR3. The V and J genes are TRBV3-1 (or the pseudogene TRBV3-2) and TRBJ1-1; D perhaps matches TRBD1 (5 bases). The germline V gene encodes CDR1 LGHDT and CDR2 YNNKEL (reference sequence). This CDR3 comprises 14 residues. The CDR3 DNA sequence: TGTGCCAGCAGCCTCAGGGTGTTGGGCACTGAGGCTTTCTTT. Protein: CASSLRVLGTEAFF.